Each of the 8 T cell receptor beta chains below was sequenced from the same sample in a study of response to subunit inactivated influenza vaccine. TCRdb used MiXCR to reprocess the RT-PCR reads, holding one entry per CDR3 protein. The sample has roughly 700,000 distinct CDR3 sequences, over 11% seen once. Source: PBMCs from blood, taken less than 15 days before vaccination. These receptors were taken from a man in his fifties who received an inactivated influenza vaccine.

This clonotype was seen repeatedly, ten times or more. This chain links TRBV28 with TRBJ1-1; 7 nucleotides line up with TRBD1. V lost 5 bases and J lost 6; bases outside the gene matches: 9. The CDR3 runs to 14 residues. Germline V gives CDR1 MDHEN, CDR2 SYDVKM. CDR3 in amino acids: CASSPDRTFSEAFF. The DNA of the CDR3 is TGTGCCAGCAGTCCGGACAGGACGTTCTCTGAAGCTTTCTTT.

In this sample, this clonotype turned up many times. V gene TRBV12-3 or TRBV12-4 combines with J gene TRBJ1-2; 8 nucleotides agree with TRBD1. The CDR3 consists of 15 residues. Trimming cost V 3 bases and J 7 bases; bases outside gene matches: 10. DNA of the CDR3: TGTGCCAGCAGTTTGAGGAACTCGGGGACAGGTGGCTACACCTTC. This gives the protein CASSLRNSGTGGYTF.

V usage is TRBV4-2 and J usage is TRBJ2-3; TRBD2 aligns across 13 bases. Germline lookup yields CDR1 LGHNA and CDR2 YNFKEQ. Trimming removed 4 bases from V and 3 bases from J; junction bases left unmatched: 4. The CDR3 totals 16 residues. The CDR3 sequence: CASSPGLAGVTDTQYF. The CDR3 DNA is TGTGCCAGCAGCCCTGGACTAGCGGGAGTGACAGATACGCAGTATTTT.

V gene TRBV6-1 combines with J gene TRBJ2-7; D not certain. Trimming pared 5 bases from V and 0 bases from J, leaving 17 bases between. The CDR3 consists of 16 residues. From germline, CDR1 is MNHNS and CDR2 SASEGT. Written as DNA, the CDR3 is TGTGCCAGCAGTCAGGATTGGGTCGCCAGCTCCTACGAGCAGTACTTC. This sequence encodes CASSQDWVASSYEQYF.

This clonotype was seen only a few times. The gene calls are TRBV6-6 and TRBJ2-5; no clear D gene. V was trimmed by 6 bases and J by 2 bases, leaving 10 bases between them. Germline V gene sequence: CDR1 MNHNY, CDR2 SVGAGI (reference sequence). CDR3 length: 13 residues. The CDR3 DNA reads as TGTGCCAGCAGGCGGACGTTACAAGAGACCCAGTACTTC. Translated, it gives CASRRTLQETQYF.

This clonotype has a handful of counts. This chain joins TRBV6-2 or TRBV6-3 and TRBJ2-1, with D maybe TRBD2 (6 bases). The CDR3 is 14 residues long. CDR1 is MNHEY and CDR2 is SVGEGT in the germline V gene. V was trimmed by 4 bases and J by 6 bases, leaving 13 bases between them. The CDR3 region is CASSWAGKGNEQFF. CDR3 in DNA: TGTGCCAGCAGTTGGGCGGGAAAGGGCAATGAGCAGTTCTTC.

For the CDR3, the DNA is TGTGCCAGCAGCTTACCTGGATCGCAAGCCAAAAACATTCAGTACTTC. This gives the protein CASSLPGSQAKNIQYF. The V and J genes are TRBV7-2 and TRBJ2-4; D uncertain. The germline gives CDR1 SGHTA, CDR2 FQGNSA. The ends were cut back, 2 bases at V and 0 bases at J, with 11 bases in the middle. The CDR3 extends over 16 amino acids. The full variable domain, completed using reference TRBV7-2 and TRBJ2-4, is GAGVSQSPSNKVTEKGKDVELRCDPISGHTALYWYRQSLGQGLEFLIYFQGNSAPDKSGLPSDRFSAERTGGSVSTLTIQRTQQEDSAVYLCASSLPGSQAKNIQYFGAGTRLSVL.

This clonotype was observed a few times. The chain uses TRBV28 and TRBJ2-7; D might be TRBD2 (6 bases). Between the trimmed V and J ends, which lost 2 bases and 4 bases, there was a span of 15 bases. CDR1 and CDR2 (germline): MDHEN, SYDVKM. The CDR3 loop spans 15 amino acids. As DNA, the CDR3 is TGTGCCAGCAGTTTAGCGGGACTTAAAATTTACGAGCAGTACTTC. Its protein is CASSLAGLKIYEQYF.